A selection of T cell receptor beta chains follows, all from one sample in a study of radiotherapy plus CTLA-4 blockade in lung cancer. Method: immunoSEQ multiplex PCR; TCRdb's copy keeps in-frame clones and lacks some. The sample shows roughly 46,000 clones, less than 85% of them seen only once. Sequences were derived from peripheral blood, sampled from a patient treated with radiotherapy plus ipilimumab. Receptors were obtained from a human donor with non-small cell lung cancer who had stable disease on radiotherapy plus ipilimumab. CDR3s include the opening cysteine and the closing phenylalanine or tryptophan. The D gene is left open where the match is weak. Some rows have no size entry. The others give once, few or many, or a class for an expanded clone.

CASQLNWGNSPLHF | TGTGCCTCCCAACTGAATTGGGGGAATTCACCCCTCCACTTT | TRBJ1-6 | few | NA | TRBV6-1 | 14
CASSTGTGDEQFF | TGCGCCAGCAGCACTGGGACAGGGGATGAGCAGTTCTTC | TRBJ2-1 | NA | TRBD1 | TRBV5-1 | 13
CASSAGSYNSPLHF | TGTGCCAGCTCAGCGGGCTCCTATAATTCACCCCTCCACTTT | TRBJ1-6 | once | NA | TRBV18 | 14
CASSQIGNTGGYTF | TGCGCCAGCAGCCAAATCGGCAATACGGGTGGCTACACCTTC | TRBJ1-2 | NA | NA | TRBV4-3 | 14
CASSHLVQDGTGYTF | TGCGCCAGCAGCCACCTAGTACAGGATGGAACTGGCTACACCTTC | TRBJ1-2 | NA | NA | TRBV4-1 | 15
CAISESGGSNEKLFF | TGTGCCATCAGTGAGTCGGGGGGTTCTAATGAAAAACTGTTTTTT | TRBJ1-4 | NA | NA | TRBV10-3 | 15
CASSQRTGAGGYTF | TGTGCCAGCAGCCAGAGGACAGGGGCGGGCGGCTACACCTTC | TRBJ1-2 | NA | TRBD1 | TRBV7-2 | 14
CASSLRTGGEVTEAFF | TGCGCCAGCAGCCTACGGACAGGAGGTGAGGTCACTGAAGCTTTCTTT | TRBJ1-1 | NA | TRBD1 | TRBV5-1 | 16
CASQREGATAAGELFF | TGTGCCAGTCAAAGAGAGGGGGCGACGGCCGCCGGGGAGCTGTTTTTT | TRBJ2-2 | NA | TRBD1 | TRBV19 | 16
CASSEETQYF | TGTGCCAGCAGTGAAGAGACCCAGTACTTC | TRBJ2-5 | NA | NA | TRBV2 | 10
CASSLHQGSSTDTQYF | TGTGCCAGCAGCCTACACCAGGGATCTAGCACAGATACGCAGTATTTT | TRBJ2-3 | NA | NA | TRBV5-5 | 16
CASSLESSGANVLTF | TGCGCCAGCAGCTTGGAAAGCTCTGGGGCCAACGTCCTGACTTTC | TRBJ2-6 | few | NA | TRBV5-1 | 15
CASSSARGTSGNTIYF | TGTGCCAGCAGCTCCGCCAGGGGTACATCTGGAAACACCATATATTTT | TRBJ1-3 | NA | NA | TRBV7-2 | 16
CASSEGPGDYGYTF | TGTGCCAGCAGTGAAGGCCCAGGGGACTATGGCTACACCTTC | TRBJ1-2 | NA | NA | TRBV6-1 | 14
CASSIIRLDSNQPQHF | TGTGCCAGTAGTATAATAAGGCTGGATAGCAATCAGCCCCAGCATTTT | TRBJ1-5 | NA | NA | TRBV19 | 16